Below, 13 T cell receptor beta chains from the same sample are listed, as sequenced in a study of blood T cell repertoires in COVID-19. Repertoires were generated with immunoSEQ multiplex PCR, while TCRdb's copy carries only in-frame clones and drops some. This sample has approximately 300,000 clones; 80% to 90% occur once, and the top ten carry around 0.8%. Sequenced: peripheral blood. These receptors originate from a man under 40 with acute or convalescent COVID-19.

This clone came up once. The gene calls are TRBV28 and TRBJ1-6; no definite D call. Germline V gene lookup returns CDR1 MDHEN and CDR2 SYDVKM. V was cut by 3 bases and J by 8 bases, with 14 bases left in between. The CDR3 contains 15 residues. The CDR3 DNA reads as TGTGCCAGCAGTTTTACGAGGTTGATAGATTCACCCCTCCACTTT. This gives the protein CASSFTRLIDSPLHF.

This chain uses TRBV11-1 with TRBJ2-3; D possibly corresponds to TRBD2 (5 bases). This CDR3 has 13 residues. CDR1 and CDR2 from the germline V gene are SGHAT and FQDESV (reference sequence). V lost 5 bases and J lost 8, with 14 bases in between. The CDR3 nucleotides read TGTGCCAGCAGCCCCGGGGTCCAGGCTACGCAGTATTTT. It encodes CASSPGVQATQYF.

The genes are TRBV9 and TRBJ1-4; no reliable D call. The CDR3 totals 16 residues. Germline assignment: CDR1 SGDLS and CDR2 YYNGEE. V was cut by 4 bases and J by 0 bases, with 13 bases left in between. The chain's CDR3 is CASSLQTIATNEKLFF. The CDR3 bases are TGTGCCAGCAGCTTACAGACTATAGCAACTAATGAAAAACTGTTTTTT.

This clone is a singleton in its sample. The rearrangement joins TRBV3-1 (or the pseudogene TRBV3-2) to TRBJ2-6; D gene ambiguous. This CDR3 is 15 amino acids long. The germline V gene has CDR1 LGHDT and CDR2 YNNKEL (reference sequence). Trimming stripped 3 bases from V and 1 base from J, with 7 bases between. The CDR3 is CASSQSQSGANVLTF. The CDR3 nucleotides are TGTGCCAGCAGCCAGTCCCAGTCTGGGGCCAACGTCCTGACTTTC.

On this clone itself: Additional DNA sequences in this sample encode the identical CDR3. J is TRBJ1-3 and V is TRBV28; D call uncertain. This CDR3 is built from 15 residues. V gave up 6 bases and J gave up 0 bases, with 12 bases separating them. CDR1 and CDR2 from the germline V gene are MDHEN and SYDVKM. Here the CDR3 reads CASSSRGSSGNTIYF. CDR3 DNA sequence: TGTGCCAGCAGCTCACGGGGAAGCTCTGGAAACACCATATATTTT.

The chain combines TRBV19 with TRBJ2-1; D is possibly TRBD1 (5 bases). Trimming cost V 3 bases and J 2 bases, with 8 bases left between them. The germline gives CDR1 LNHDA, CDR2 SQIVND (reference sequence). This CDR3 comprises 14 residues. The CDR3 bases are TGTGCCAGTAGTATGGCGACAGCCTACAATGAGCAGTTCTTC. Translated: CASSMATAYNEQFF.

Here the CDR3 DNA reads TGTGCCTGGACCTCAGGGAGGAACTGGGATGCTGAAGCTTTCTTT. Protein: CAWTSGRNWDAEAFF. The chain uses TRBV30 and TRBJ1-1; maybe TRBD1 (5 bases). Germline loops: CDR1 GTSNPN, CDR2 SVGIG (reference sequence). V was cut by 4 bases and J by 6 bases, with 21 bases left in between. CDR3 length: 15 residues.

This chain connects TRBV15 to TRBJ2-3; 7 nucleotides agree with TRBD2. Germline values: CDR1 LNHNV, CDR2 YYDKDF (reference sequence). The CDR3 has 16 residues. With 5 bases clipped from V and 4 bases from J, the junction kept 12 bases outside the gene matches. The DNA of the CDR3 is TGTGCCACCAGCCGACTAATGGCGGGAGCACCAGATACGCAGTATTTT. Amino acids: CATSRLMAGAPDTQYF.

The chain uses TRBV2 and TRBJ2-7, with TRBD1 matching 12 bases. The germline gives CDR1 SNHLY, CDR2 FYNNEI. This CDR3 is built from 15 residues. J was trimmed by 0 bases and V by 7 bases; bases with no gene match: 4. In DNA form, the CDR3 reads TGTGCCAGCAAATGGGGACAGGGGGCCTCCTACGAGCAGTACTTC. As protein: CASKWGQGASYEQYF.

V gene TRBV2 combines with J gene TRBJ2-7; TRBD2 matches at 10 bases. This CDR3 contains 14 residues. V was pared by 5 bases and J by 10 bases, with 11 bases of the junction left unmatched. The germline V gene encodes CDR1 SNHLY and CDR2 FYNNEI. In DNA form, the CDR3 reads TGTGCCAGCAGTATGCAGTGGAGCGGGAGGGTCCAGTACTTC. Protein product: CASSMQWSGRVQYF.

This clone was seen once. V is TRBV2 and J is TRBJ2-1; D might be TRBD2 (5 bases). Germline V gene lookup returns CDR1 SNHLY and CDR2 FYNNEI. V lost 8 bases, J lost 5 bases, and 10 bases lay in between. CDR3 length: 12 amino acids. The CDR3 loop reads CASLGMHNEQFF. The CDR3 DNA sequence: TGTGCCAGCCTCGGGATGCACAATGAGCAGTTCTTC.

The rearrangement uses TRBV6-5 and TRBJ1-1, with a weak D call TRBD1 (6 bases). This CDR3 has 16 amino acids. V was clipped by 0 bases and J by 1 base, with 12 bases between them. Germline CDR1 and CDR2: MNHEY and SVGAGI. In DNA form, the CDR3 reads TGTGCCAGCAGTTACTCTAGAGCGGGGGCGAACACTGAAGCTTTCTTT. Its translation: CASSYSRAGANTEAFF.

This clone was observed a few times. V usage is TRBV28 and J usage is TRBJ2-1; 7 bases line up with TRBD1. Germline V gives CDR1 MDHEN, CDR2 SYDVKM. V lost 5 bases and J lost 15; bases outside the gene matches: 10. The CDR3 totals 12 residues. CDR3: CASSLDRAPGFF. The CDR3 bases are TGTGCCAGCAGTCTTGACAGGGCTCCAGGGTTCTTC. The variable domain in full, completed from reference TRBV28 and TRBJ2-1, reads DVKVTQSSRYLVKRTGEKVFLECVQDMDHENMFWYRQDPGLGLRLIYFSYDVKMKEKGDIPEGYSVSREKKERFSLILESASTNQTSMYLCASSLDRAPGFFGPGTRLTVL.